This T cell receptor beta chain was identified in a study of blood T cell repertoires in COVID-19. Repertoires were generated with immunoSEQ multiplex PCR, while TCRdb's copy carries only in-frame clones and drops some. The sample gives 200,000 to 250,000 clones, around 89% of which show up once; about 15% is in the top ten. The CDR3 consists of 13 residues. The chain employs TRBV12-2 and TRBJ2-4; the table's D call of TRBD1 was not tested on the DNA. TRBV12-2 is a pseudogene locus. The sequenced sample was PBMCs or T cells enriched from blood (not recorded which). The receptor's source is a man aged 30-40 years who had been exposed to COVID-19. The CDR3 DNA reads as TGTGCAAGTCTCCGAGGGGGAAAAAACATTCAGTACTTC. Protein product: CASLRGGKNIQYF.